The rows below give T cell receptor beta chains drawn from one sample of a study of blood T cell repertoires in COVID-19. Sequencing was performed with immunoSEQ multiplex PCR; in TCRdb, only in-frame clones are kept and a portion is missing. Of approximately 89,000 clones in the sample, under 90% are singletons; the top ten hold around 13%. Sample: peripheral blood. The receptors were sampled from a woman aged 70-85 years with acute or convalescent COVID-19. The CDR3 runs from the conserved cysteine through the conserved F or W. Fields, in order: CDR3 protein, CDR3 DNA, clone size, J gene, V gene, D gene. The D gene is left open where the match is weak. Size is stated for part of the rows, as once, few or many counts, or as a class when the clone is expanded.

cdr3_aa: CASGGPYTEAFF
cdr3_nt: TGTGCCAGTGGAGGGCCTTACACTGAAGCTTTCTTT
clone_size: .
j_call: TRBJ1-1
v_call: TRBV19
d_call: .

cdr3_aa: CASSKGSPTQYF
cdr3_nt: TGTGCCAGTAGTAAAGGGAGCCCTACGCAGTATTTT
clone_size: .
j_call: TRBJ2-3
v_call: TRBV19
d_call: .

cdr3_aa: CASSLLRRELNTEAFF
cdr3_nt: TGTGCCAGCAGCTTGTTGAGGAGGGAGCTGAACACTGAAGCTTTCTTT
clone_size: .
j_call: TRBJ1-1
v_call: TRBV5-4
d_call: .

cdr3_aa: CAIREKLDGYTF
cdr3_nt: TGTGCCATCAGGGAGAAACTAGATGGCTACACCTTC
clone_size: .
j_call: TRBJ1-2
v_call: TRBV10-3
d_call: .

cdr3_aa: CASSTDRGWNTEAFF
cdr3_nt: TGTGCCAGCAGTACCGACAGGGGGTGGAACACTGAAGCTTTCTTT
clone_size: once
j_call: TRBJ1-1
v_call: TRBV27
d_call: TRBD1

cdr3_aa: CASIKATGKVPYSNQPQHF
cdr3_nt: TGCGCCAGCATTAAGGCGACGGGAAAGGTACCTTATAGCAATCAGCCCCAGCATTTT
clone_size: .
j_call: TRBJ1-5
v_call: TRBV23-1
d_call: .

cdr3_aa: CASSQFRSEKLFF
cdr3_nt: TGCGCCAGCAGCCAATTTAGGAGTGAAAAACTGTTTTTT
clone_size: .
j_call: TRBJ1-4
v_call: TRBV4-1
d_call: .

cdr3_aa: CASKGRGQGINEQFF
cdr3_nt: TGTGCCAGCAAGGGGCGGGGGCAGGGGATAAATGAGCAGTTCTTC
clone_size: once
j_call: TRBJ2-1
v_call: TRBV2
d_call: .

cdr3_aa: CASSYGPNTDTQYF
cdr3_nt: TGTGCCAGCAGTTACGGGCCAAACACAGATACGCAGTATTTT
clone_size: .
j_call: TRBJ2-3
v_call: TRBV6-5
d_call: .

cdr3_aa: CASSGPSGGHNEQFF
cdr3_nt: TGTGCCAGCAGTGGTCCTAGCGGGGGGCACAATGAGCAGTTCTTC
clone_size: .
j_call: TRBJ2-1
v_call: TRBV2
d_call: TRBD2

cdr3_aa: CASSLDPRELYTDTQYF
cdr3_nt: TGTGCCAGCAGCTTAGATCCGCGCGAACTCTACACAGATACGCAGTATTTT
clone_size: .
j_call: TRBJ2-3
v_call: TRBV11-2
d_call: .

cdr3_aa: CASSYGDRRNTEAFF
cdr3_nt: TGTGCCAGCAGTTACGGTGACAGACGGAACACTGAAGCTTTCTTT
clone_size: .
j_call: TRBJ1-1
v_call: TRBV6-2/TRBV6-3
d_call: .

cdr3_aa: CASSTIGAYSNQPQHF
cdr3_nt: TGTGCCAGCAGTACTATAGGGGCCTATAGCAATCAGCCCCAGCATTTT
clone_size: .
j_call: TRBJ1-5
v_call: TRBV27
d_call: .

cdr3_aa: CASSRDDRAPGYTF
cdr3_nt: TGTGCCAGCAGCCGAGATGACAGGGCTCCTGGCTACACCTTC
clone_size: .
j_call: TRBJ1-2
v_call: TRBV3-1/TRBV3-2
d_call: TRBD1

cdr3_aa: CASSFPTGKQETQYF
cdr3_nt: TGTGCCAGCAGCTTTCCCACAGGCAAACAAGAGACCCAGTACTTC
clone_size: .
j_call: TRBJ2-5
v_call: TRBV7-9
d_call: .

cdr3_aa: CASSIIRAGGYTF
cdr3_nt: TGTGCCAGCAGTATCATCAGGGCTGGGGGCTACACCTTC
clone_size: .
j_call: TRBJ1-2
v_call: TRBV6-2/TRBV6-3
d_call: .

cdr3_aa: CASSGKGQGFEKLFF
cdr3_nt: TGTGCCAGCAGCGGGAAGGGACAGGGGTTTGAAAAACTGTTTTTT
clone_size: .
j_call: TRBJ1-4
v_call: TRBV7-9
d_call: TRBD1

cdr3_aa: CASSLRQGGAGELFF
cdr3_nt: TGTGCCAGCAGCTTACGACAGGGGGGGGCCGGGGAGCTGTTTTTT
clone_size: .
j_call: TRBJ2-2
v_call: TRBV5-4
d_call: TRBD1

cdr3_aa: CASSQDTAPYNEQFF
cdr3_nt: TGTGCCAGCAGCCAAGATACTGCCCCCTACAATGAGCAGTTCTTC
clone_size: .
j_call: TRBJ2-1
v_call: TRBV3-1/TRBV3-2
d_call: .

cdr3_aa: CATVQDQGQYF
cdr3_nt: TGTGCCACCGTACAAGACCAGGGGCAGTATTTT
clone_size: .
j_call: TRBJ2-3
v_call: TRBV28
d_call: .

cdr3_aa: CATSRAGGGGTDTQYF
cdr3_nt: TGTGCCACCAGCAGAGCCGGGGGGGGAGGCACAGATACGCAGTATTTT
clone_size: .
j_call: TRBJ2-3
v_call: TRBV15
d_call: TRBD2

cdr3_aa: CASSVSPPGSGANVLTF
cdr3_nt: TGTGCCAGCAGCGTTTCCCCCCCAGGGTCTGGGGCCAACGTCCTGACTTTC
clone_size: .
j_call: TRBJ2-6
v_call: TRBV9
d_call: .

cdr3_aa: CATSDLRRGQSGELFF
cdr3_nt: TGTGCCACCAGTGATTTGCGCAGGGGGCAGAGCGGGGAGCTGTTTTTT
clone_size: few
j_call: TRBJ2-2
v_call: TRBV24-1
d_call: TRBD1

cdr3_aa: CATSDFQNTDTQYF
cdr3_nt: TGTGCCACCAGTGATTTTCAGAACACAGATACGCAGTATTTT
clone_size: .
j_call: TRBJ2-3
v_call: TRBV24-1
d_call: .

cdr3_aa: CASSELAGGYNEQFF
cdr3_nt: TGTGCCAGCAGCGAGCTAGCGGGGGGGTACAATGAGCAGTTCTTC
clone_size: once
j_call: TRBJ2-1
v_call: TRBV7-2
d_call: TRBD2

cdr3_aa: CASTATLSGGDSSYNEQFF
cdr3_nt: TGTGCCAGCACCGCTACTTTAAGCGGGGGGGATAGCTCCTACAATGAGCAGTTCTTC
clone_size: .
j_call: TRBJ2-1
v_call: TRBV9
d_call: TRBD2

cdr3_aa: CASSSLGPGAAYGYTF
cdr3_nt: TGTGCCAGCAGTAGCTTGGGTCCAGGGGCGGCCTATGGCTACACCTTC
clone_size: .
j_call: TRBJ1-2
v_call: TRBV5-4
d_call: .

cdr3_aa: CATSRAQREDHTQYF
cdr3_nt: TGTGCCACCAGCAGAGCCCAGCGGGAGGATCATACGCAGTATTTT
clone_size: .
j_call: TRBJ2-3
v_call: TRBV15
d_call: TRBD2

cdr3_aa: CASSPGQPDNEQFF
cdr3_nt: TGTGCCAGCAGCCCAGGTCAGCCGGACAATGAGCAGTTCTTC
clone_size: .
j_call: TRBJ2-1
v_call: TRBV9
d_call: .

cdr3_aa: CASSELTGGFQPQHF
cdr3_nt: TGTGCCAGCAGTGAATTGACAGGGGGATTTCAGCCCCAGCATTTT
clone_size: .
j_call: TRBJ1-5
v_call: TRBV6-1
d_call: TRBD1

cdr3_aa: CASRTTVNTEAFF
cdr3_nt: TGTGCCAGCAGGACGACAGTGAACACTGAAGCTTTCTTT
clone_size: .
j_call: TRBJ1-1
v_call: TRBV3-1/TRBV3-2
d_call: .

cdr3_aa: CASRAGTGGTNEKLFF
cdr3_nt: TGCGCCAGCAGGGCCGGGACAGGGGGCACTAATGAAAAACTGTTTTTT
clone_size: .
j_call: TRBJ1-4
v_call: TRBV5-1
d_call: TRBD1

cdr3_aa: CASRVPQGFYGYTF
cdr3_nt: TGTGCCAGTAGAGTGCCCCAGGGATTTTATGGCTACACCTTC
clone_size: .
j_call: TRBJ1-2
v_call: TRBV19
d_call: .

cdr3_aa: CASGASGRVDTQYF
cdr3_nt: TGTGCCAGCGGGGCTAGCGGGAGGGTAGATACGCAGTATTTT
clone_size: .
j_call: TRBJ2-3
v_call: TRBV2
d_call: TRBD2

cdr3_aa: CASSQLTPDGGTDTQYF
cdr3_nt: TGTGCCAGCAGCCAACTTACACCCGATGGTGGCACAGATACGCAGTATTTT
clone_size: .
j_call: TRBJ2-3
v_call: TRBV3-1/TRBV3-2
d_call: .

cdr3_aa: CASSPVGGSNTGELFF
cdr3_nt: TGTGCCAGCAGCCCGGTGGGGGGGTCGAACACCGGGGAGCTGTTTTTT
clone_size: .
j_call: TRBJ2-2
v_call: TRBV9
d_call: TRBD2

cdr3_aa: CASSPGLAEKSSYNEQFF
cdr3_nt: TGTGCCAGCAGCCCGGGACTAGCGGAAAAGAGCTCCTACAATGAGCAGTTCTTC
clone_size: .
j_call: TRBJ2-1
v_call: TRBV11-3
d_call: TRBD2

cdr3_aa: CASSTPFTSGEAGDTQYF
cdr3_nt: TGTGCCAGTAGTACTCCTTTTACTAGCGGGGAAGCAGGGGATACGCAGTATTTT
clone_size: few
j_call: TRBJ2-3
v_call: TRBV19
d_call: TRBD2

cdr3_aa: CAPLCSNQPQHF
cdr3_nt: TGTGCCCCACTTTGTAGCAATCAGCCCCAGCATTTT
clone_size: .
j_call: TRBJ1-5
v_call: TRBV27
d_call: .

cdr3_aa: CASRPDRAANYGYTF
cdr3_nt: TGTGCCAGCAGGCCCGACAGGGCTGCTAACTATGGCTACACCTTC
clone_size: .
j_call: TRBJ1-2
v_call: TRBV6-5
d_call: TRBD1

cdr3_aa: CAWSVWTSGGPKETQYF
cdr3_nt: TGTGCCTGGAGTGTTTGGACTAGCGGGGGGCCTAAAGAGACCCAGTACTTC
clone_size: .
j_call: TRBJ2-5
v_call: TRBV30
d_call: TRBD2

cdr3_aa: CASSGGQKRDEKLFF
cdr3_nt: TGTGCCAGCAGTGGAGGACAGAAAAGGGATGAAAAACTGTTTTTT
clone_size: .
j_call: TRBJ1-4
v_call: TRBV2
d_call: .

cdr3_aa: CASSLSPSTGLAKNIQYF
cdr3_nt: TGTGCCAGCAGTTTAAGTCCGTCGACAGGCTTAGCCAAAAACATTCAGTACTTC
clone_size: .
j_call: TRBJ2-4
v_call: TRBV28
d_call: .

cdr3_aa: CASSYPGQGYGYTF
cdr3_nt: TGTGCCAGCAGTTACCCGGGACAGGGCTATGGCTACACCTTC
clone_size: once
j_call: TRBJ1-2
v_call: TRBV6-5
d_call: TRBD1

cdr3_aa: CASSTGNEQFF
cdr3_nt: TGTGCCAGCAGCACAGGTAATGAGCAGTTCTTC
clone_size: once
j_call: TRBJ2-1
v_call: TRBV27
d_call: .

cdr3_aa: CASSIRGEKLFF
cdr3_nt: TGTGCCAGTAGTATCAGGGGTGAAAAACTGTTTTTT
clone_size: few
j_call: TRBJ1-4
v_call: TRBV19
d_call: .

cdr3_aa: CASSQDRQGANEQFF
cdr3_nt: TGCGCCAGCAGCCAAGACCGACAGGGGGCCAATGAGCAGTTCTTC
clone_size: .
j_call: TRBJ2-1
v_call: TRBV4-1
d_call: TRBD1

cdr3_aa: CASSNRDRAYLETQYF
cdr3_nt: TGTGCCAGCAGCAACCGGGACAGGGCTTATTTGGAGACCCAGTACTTC
clone_size: .
j_call: TRBJ2-5
v_call: TRBV2
d_call: TRBD1

cdr3_aa: CASSEQGGSYNEQFF
cdr3_nt: TGTGCCAGCAGTGAACAGGGGGGCTCCTACAATGAGCAGTTCTTC
clone_size: .
j_call: TRBJ2-1
v_call: TRBV6-1
d_call: .

cdr3_aa: CASSSDLRDRVYNSPLHF
cdr3_nt: TGTGCCAGCAGCTCAGACCTCCGGGACAGGGTCTATAATTCACCCCTCCACTTT
clone_size: .
j_call: TRBJ1-6
v_call: TRBV5-6
d_call: TRBD1

cdr3_aa: CASSVTSGGSTDTQYF
cdr3_nt: TGTGCCAGCAGCGTCACAAGCGGGGGAAGCACAGATACGCAGTATTTT
clone_size: .
j_call: TRBJ2-3
v_call: TRBV9
d_call: TRBD2

cdr3_aa: CASSLGSEGDTQYF
cdr3_nt: TGCGCCAGCAGCTTGGGGTCTGAGGGAGATACGCAGTATTTT
clone_size: .
j_call: TRBJ2-3
v_call: TRBV5-1
d_call: .

cdr3_aa: CASSLVLRRNSGNTIYF
cdr3_nt: TGCGCCAGCAGCTTGGTATTGAGGAGGAACTCTGGAAACACCATATATTTT
clone_size: .
j_call: TRBJ1-3
v_call: TRBV5-1
d_call: .

cdr3_aa: CASRGREKDGYTF
cdr3_nt: TGTGCCTCCCGGGGGAGGGAGAAGGATGGCTACACCTTC
clone_size: .
j_call: TRBJ1-2
v_call: TRBV24-1
d_call: .

cdr3_aa: CASSARGNGYTF
cdr3_nt: TGTGCCAGCAGTGCCAGGGGGAATGGCTACACCTTC
clone_size: medium-sized
j_call: TRBJ1-2
v_call: TRBV2
d_call: TRBD1